A selection of T cell receptor beta chains follows, all from one sample in a study of control samples from healthy donors and cancer patients. Libraries were prepared by immunoSEQ multiplex PCR; TCRdb keeps only in-frame clonotypes and omits some of them. The repertoire has around 71,000 clones, around nine tenths of them found once; the top ten carry around 1.3%. The sequenced sample consisted of PBMCs. Receptor source: a woman between 45 and 65 years old with colorectal cancer. CDR3s include the opening cysteine and the closing phenylalanine or tryptophan. The order of the fields is V gene, clone size, D gene, J gene, CDR3 DNA, CDR3 protein. The D gene is left open where the match is weak. Where a row states a size, it is once, few, many or the class of an expanded clone; other rows omit it.

V gene: TRBV5-6; clone size: -; D gene: -; J gene: TRBJ1-4; CDR3 DNA: TGTGCCAGCAGCTTGTCGTTAACTAATGAAAAACTGTTTTTT; CDR3 protein: CASSLSLTNEKLFF
V gene: TRBV19; clone size: -; D gene: TRBD1; J gene: TRBJ2-1; CDR3 DNA: TGTGCCAGTAGTATTGTAGCCGGGACAGGACGCAATGAGCAGTTCTTC; CDR3 protein: CASSIVAGTGRNEQFF
V gene: TRBV20-1; clone size: -; D gene: -; J gene: TRBJ1-5; CDR3 DNA: TGCAGTGCTACCCGTAATCAGCCCCAGCATTTT; CDR3 protein: CSATRNQPQHF
V gene: TRBV7-9; clone size: -; D gene: -; J gene: TRBJ1-1; CDR3 DNA: TGTGCCAGCAGCTTTGCCAACACTGAAGCTTTCTTT; CDR3 protein: CASSFANTEAFF
V gene: TRBV10-3; clone size: -; D gene: -; J gene: TRBJ1-1; CDR3 DNA: TGTGCCTCCTTCGACCACACTGAAGCTTTCTTT; CDR3 protein: CASFDHTEAFF
V gene: TRBV5-8; clone size: -; D gene: -; J gene: TRBJ1-4; CDR3 DNA: TGTGCCAGCAGCTCCCGGGACTCCCTTAATGAAAAACTGTTTTTT; CDR3 protein: CASSSRDSLNEKLFF
V gene: TRBV10-1; clone size: -; D gene: -; J gene: TRBJ1-3; CDR3 DNA: TGCGCCAGCTCAGGCCCGGGGTCCATCTCTGGAAACACCATATATTTT; CDR3 protein: CASSGPGSISGNTIYF
V gene: TRBV15; clone size: -; D gene: TRBD2; J gene: TRBJ2-5; CDR3 DNA: TGTGCCACCAGCAGAGCCTCTAGCGGGGGGGCCGCCCAGTACTTC; CDR3 protein: CATSRASSGGAAQYF
V gene: TRBV7-8; clone size: -; D gene: -; J gene: TRBJ2-2; CDR3 DNA: TGTGCCAGCAGCTTAGTGCGGGGCACCGGGGAGCTGTTTTTT; CDR3 protein: CASSLVRGTGELFF
V gene: TRBV2; clone size: -; D gene: -; J gene: TRBJ2-7; CDR3 DNA: TGTGCCAGCAGTGGGGACACCCTCTCCTACGAGCAGTACTTC; CDR3 protein: CASSGDTLSYEQYF
V gene: TRBV27; clone size: -; D gene: -; J gene: TRBJ1-6; CDR3 DNA: TGTGCCAGCAGTAGTTTGGGGGACCCTGCTGGGCCCCTCCACTTT; CDR3 protein: CASSSLGDPAGPLHF
V gene: TRBV21-1; clone size: -; D gene: -; J gene: TRBJ1-2; CDR3 DNA: TGTGCCAGCAGGACCCGGGGGGGACCCTATGGCTACACCTTC; CDR3 protein: CASRTRGGPYGYTF
V gene: TRBV7-9; clone size: -; D gene: TRBD1; J gene: TRBJ1-4; CDR3 DNA: TGTGCCAGCAGCCCAACGGGACAGGGTGAAAAACTGTTTTTT; CDR3 protein: CASSPTGQGEKLFF
V gene: TRBV7-2; clone size: -; D gene: TRBD2; J gene: TRBJ2-7; CDR3 DNA: TGTGCCAGCAGCTTAGCGGGACTAGCGGGCTACGAGCAGTACTTC; CDR3 protein: CASSLAGLAGYEQYF
V gene: TRBV7-9; clone size: -; D gene: -; J gene: TRBJ2-5; CDR3 DNA: TGTGCCAGCAGCTTGAGGGGCGAGGGACCCCAAGAGACCCAGTACTTC; CDR3 protein: CASSLRGEGPQETQYF
V gene: TRBV9; clone size: -; D gene: -; J gene: TRBJ2-1; CDR3 DNA: TGTGCCAGCAGCGTAGGCTCGGTCCCCTCCTACAATGAGCAGTTCTTC; CDR3 protein: CASSVGSVPSYNEQFF
V gene: TRBV9; clone size: few; D gene: -; J gene: TRBJ2-5; CDR3 DNA: TGTGCCAGCAGCGTAGGATTATCAAAGGGGGAGTACCAAGAGACCCAGTACTTC; CDR3 protein: CASSVGLSKGEYQETQYF
V gene: TRBV10-2; clone size: -; D gene: -; J gene: TRBJ2-3; CDR3 DNA: TGCGCCAGCAGTGTTTCCCCCCCAGATACGCAGTATTTT; CDR3 protein: CASSVSPPDTQYF
V gene: TRBV15; clone size: once; D gene: TRBD2; J gene: TRBJ2-1; CDR3 DNA: TGTGCCACCAGCAGGGATTTGGGACTAGCGGGTCTCTCACGGTGGAATGAGCAGTTCTTC; CDR3 protein: CATSRDLGLAGLSRWNEQFF
V gene: TRBV19; clone size: -; D gene: TRBD2; J gene: TRBJ2-5; CDR3 DNA: TGTGCCAGTAGTCCCGAGCGGGACCCCGGGGGGGAGACCCAGTACTTC; CDR3 protein: CASSPERDPGGETQYF
V gene: TRBV15; clone size: -; D gene: TRBD1; J gene: TRBJ1-5; CDR3 DNA: TGTGCCACCAGCAGGACTCATGACAGGGGGAGGGATCAGCCCCAGCATTTT; CDR3 protein: CATSRTHDRGRDQPQHF
V gene: TRBV5-1; clone size: once; D gene: -; J gene: TRBJ1-2; CDR3 DNA: TGCGCCAGCAGCTTAACGGACCAGGGTGGCTACACCTTC; CDR3 protein: CASSLTDQGGYTF
V gene: TRBV19; clone size: -; D gene: -; J gene: TRBJ2-1; CDR3 DNA: TGTGCCAGTAGTAACCCTTACAATGAGCAGTTCTTC; CDR3 protein: CASSNPYNEQFF
V gene: TRBV27; clone size: -; D gene: TRBD2; J gene: TRBJ2-7; CDR3 DNA: TGTGCCAGCAGTTCGTCGTCACTAGCGGGGGTACCCAACTCCTACGAGCAGTACTTC; CDR3 protein: CASSSSSLAGVPNSYEQYF
V gene: TRBV5-1; clone size: once; D gene: TRBD1; J gene: TRBJ1-1; CDR3 DNA: TGCGCCAGCAGCTTCTCCGGGACAGAGAACACTGAAGCTTTCTTT; CDR3 protein: CASSFSGTENTEAFF
V gene: TRBV7-9; clone size: -; D gene: -; J gene: TRBJ2-3; CDR3 DNA: TGTGCCAGCACCGGACAAGGCACAGATACGCAGTATTTT; CDR3 protein: CASTGQGTDTQYF
V gene: TRBV6-1; clone size: -; D gene: TRBD2; J gene: TRBJ2-5; CDR3 DNA: TGTGCCAGCAGTGCTGCCATGACTAGCGGGGGACAAGAGACCCAGTACTTC; CDR3 protein: CASSAAMTSGGQETQYF
V gene: TRBV11-2; clone size: -; D gene: -; J gene: TRBJ1-3; CDR3 DNA: TGTGCCAGCAGCTTAGGGTGGGGAGCTGGAAACACCATATATTTT; CDR3 protein: CASSLGWGAGNTIYF
V gene: TRBV4-2; clone size: -; D gene: TRBD2; J gene: TRBJ2-1; CDR3 DNA: TGTGCCAGCAGCCAAGCCATCTATTCTTATATCGGGTCTAGCGGGACCCACTACAATGAGCAGTTCTTC; CDR3 protein: CASSQAIYSYIGSSGTHYNEQFF
V gene: TRBV7-9; clone size: -; D gene: TRBD1; J gene: TRBJ1-5; CDR3 DNA: TGTGCCAGCAGCTTAGGTGCAGGGGGCCCCGATCAGCCCCAGCATTTT; CDR3 protein: CASSLGAGGPDQPQHF
V gene: TRBV29-1; clone size: once; D gene: -; J gene: TRBJ2-1; CDR3 DNA: TGCAGCGTTGACTCCAGGGAACGGAATGAGCAGTTCTTC; CDR3 protein: CSVDSRERNEQFF
V gene: TRBV7-2; clone size: -; D gene: TRBD2; J gene: TRBJ2-2; CDR3 DNA: TGTGCCAGCAGCTTAGCCGGACTAGCGGGTTACACCGGGGAGCTGTTTTTT; CDR3 protein: CASSLAGLAGYTGELFF
V gene: TRBV7-3; clone size: -; D gene: -; J gene: TRBJ2-1; CDR3 DNA: TGTGCCAGCAGCCCTGGACGAAATTACAATGAGCAGTTCTTC; CDR3 protein: CASSPGRNYNEQFF